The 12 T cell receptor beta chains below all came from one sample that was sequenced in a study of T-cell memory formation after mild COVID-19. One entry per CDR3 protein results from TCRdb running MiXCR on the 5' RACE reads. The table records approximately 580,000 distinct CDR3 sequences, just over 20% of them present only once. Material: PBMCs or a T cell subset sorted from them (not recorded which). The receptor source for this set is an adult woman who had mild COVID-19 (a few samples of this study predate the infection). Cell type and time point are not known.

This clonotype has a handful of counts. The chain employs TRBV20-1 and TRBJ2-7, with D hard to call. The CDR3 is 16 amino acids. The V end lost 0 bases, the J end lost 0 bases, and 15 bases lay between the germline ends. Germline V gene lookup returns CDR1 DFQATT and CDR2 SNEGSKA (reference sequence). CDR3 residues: CSARDPGSLSSYEQYF. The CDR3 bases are TGCAGTGCTAGAGATCCGGGTTCGCTCAGCTCCTACGAGCAGTACTTC.

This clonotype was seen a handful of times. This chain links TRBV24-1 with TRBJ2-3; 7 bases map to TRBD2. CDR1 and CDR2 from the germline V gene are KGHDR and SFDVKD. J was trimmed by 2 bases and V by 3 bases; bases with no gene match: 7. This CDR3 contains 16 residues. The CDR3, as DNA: TGTGCCACCAGTGATCGTCTAGCGGACCTCACAGATACGCAGTATTTT. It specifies CATSDRLADLTDTQYF.

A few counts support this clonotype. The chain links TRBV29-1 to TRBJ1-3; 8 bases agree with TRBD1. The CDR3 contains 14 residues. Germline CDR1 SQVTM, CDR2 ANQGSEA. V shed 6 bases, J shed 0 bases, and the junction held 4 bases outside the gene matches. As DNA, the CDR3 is TGCAGCGTCGGGGACAGGTTCTCTGGAAACACCATATATTTT. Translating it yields CSVGDRFSGNTIYF.

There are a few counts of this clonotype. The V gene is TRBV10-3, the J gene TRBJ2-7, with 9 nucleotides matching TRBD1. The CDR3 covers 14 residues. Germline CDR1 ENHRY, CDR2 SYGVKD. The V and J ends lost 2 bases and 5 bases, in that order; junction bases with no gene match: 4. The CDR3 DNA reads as TGTGCCATCAGTGAGCGGACAGGGGTGGACGAGCAGTACTTC. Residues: CAISERTGVDEQYF.

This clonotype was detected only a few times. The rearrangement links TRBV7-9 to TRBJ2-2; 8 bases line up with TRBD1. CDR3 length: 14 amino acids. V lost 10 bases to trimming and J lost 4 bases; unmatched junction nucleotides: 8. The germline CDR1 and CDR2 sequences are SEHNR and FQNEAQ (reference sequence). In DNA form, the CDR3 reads TGTGCCAACCATCAGGGGGCTTCCACCGGGGAGCTGTTTTTT. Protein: CANHQGASTGELFF.

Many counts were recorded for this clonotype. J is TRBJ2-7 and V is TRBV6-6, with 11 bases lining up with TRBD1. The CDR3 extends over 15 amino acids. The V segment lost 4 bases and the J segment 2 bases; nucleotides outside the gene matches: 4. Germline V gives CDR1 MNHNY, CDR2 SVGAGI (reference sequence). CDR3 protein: CASSFPGQGAYEQYF. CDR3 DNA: TGTGCCAGCAGTTTTCCGGGACAGGGGGCCTACGAGCAGTACTTC.

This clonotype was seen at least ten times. CDR3 sequence reads: CASSSIAGIAHNEQFF. DNA for the CDR3: TGCGCCAGCAGCTCCATAGCGGGAATCGCCCACAATGAGCAGTTCTTC. The chain joins TRBV5-1 to TRBJ2-1; 8 bases map to TRBD2. V was pared by 3 bases and J by 5 bases, with 10 bases of the junction left unmatched. CDR1 is SGHRS, CDR2 YFSETQ, per germline. The CDR3 totals 16 residues.

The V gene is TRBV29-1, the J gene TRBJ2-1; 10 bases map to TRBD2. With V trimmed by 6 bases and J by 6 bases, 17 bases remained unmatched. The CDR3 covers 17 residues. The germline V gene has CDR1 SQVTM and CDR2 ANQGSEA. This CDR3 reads CSVAMLSGAGGRNEQFF. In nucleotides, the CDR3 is TGCAGCGTAGCCATGCTCAGTGGAGCGGGGGGGCGCAATGAGCAGTTCTTC.

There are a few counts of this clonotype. CDR3 sequence (DNA): TGTGCCAGTAGTATTGTGGGCGGTTTTAGCAATCAGCCCCAGCATTTT. Residues: CASSIVGGFSNQPQHF. This chain links TRBV19 with TRBJ1-5; no reliable D call. This CDR3 spans 16 amino acids. Per the germline V gene, CDR1 is LNHDA and CDR2 is SQIVND (reference sequence). V lost 3 bases and J 0 bases, leaving 12 bases between the germline ends.

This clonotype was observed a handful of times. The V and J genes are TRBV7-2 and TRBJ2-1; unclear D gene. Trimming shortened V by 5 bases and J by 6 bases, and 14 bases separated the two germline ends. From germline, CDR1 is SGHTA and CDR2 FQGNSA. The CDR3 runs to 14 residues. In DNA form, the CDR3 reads TGTGCCAGCAGCCCCTTTCATAGTAGCAATGAGCAGTTCTTC. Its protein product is CASSPFHSSNEQFF.

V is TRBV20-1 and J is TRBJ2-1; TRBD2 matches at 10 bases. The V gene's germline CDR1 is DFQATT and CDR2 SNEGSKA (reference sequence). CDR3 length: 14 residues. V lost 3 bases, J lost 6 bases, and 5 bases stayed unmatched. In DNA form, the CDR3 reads TGCAGTGCTAGTAAGACTAGCGGGCCCAATGAGCAGTTCTTC. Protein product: CSASKTSGPNEQFF.

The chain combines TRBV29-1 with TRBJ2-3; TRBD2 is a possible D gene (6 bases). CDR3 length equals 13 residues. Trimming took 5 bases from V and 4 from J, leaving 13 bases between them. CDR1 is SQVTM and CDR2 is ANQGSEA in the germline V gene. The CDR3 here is CSVIRERADTQYF. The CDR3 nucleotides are TGCAGCGTTATCCGGGAGCGGGCAGATACGCAGTATTTT.